These T cell receptor beta chains were read from a single sample in a study of T-cell reconstitution after alpha-beta-depleted transplantation in children. TCRdb itself ran the PCR reads through MiXCR, one entry per CDR3 protein. The sample shows about 640,000 distinct CDR3 sequences, 16% of them seen only once. Sequenced material: PBMCs from the stem cell graft donor, taken from the stem cell graft. The receptors were sampled from a human donor who donated a stem cell graft to a child with acute myeloid leukemia. Each CDR3 is given with its conserved first and last residue. A D gene is named only where the DNA matches it firmly. Size values are once, few and many counts, or a class for expanded clones, and some rows have none.

v_gene	j_gene	d_gene	abundance	CDR3nt	CDR3aa
TRBV20-1	TRBJ1-1	.	many	TGCAGTGTTATTACAGGGAGGGTGGCTTTCTTT	CSVITGRVAFF
TRBV21-1	TRBJ2-3	.	.	TGTGCCAGCAGGGGGGGGACACCCACAGATACGCAGTATTTT	CASRGGTPTDTQYF
TRBV20-1	TRBJ1-2	TRBD1	many	TGCAGTGCTAGAAACGACAGGGCCTGGATTTATGGCTACACCTTC	CSARNDRAWIYGYTF
TRBV7-2	TRBJ1-2	.	few	TGTGCCAGCAGCTTAAACAGGCGCTATGGCTACACCTTC	CASSLNRRYGYTF
TRBV7-8	TRBJ2-7	.	many	TGTGCCAGCAGCTCTACCCCTTCCGGGGGATACGAGCAGTACTTC	CASSSTPSGGYEQYF
TRBV20-1	TRBJ2-1	TRBD2	few	TGCTGTGCTAGTCGGACTAGCGGGTCTTCCTACAATGAGCAGTTCTTC	CCASRTSGSSYNEQFF
TRBV20-1	TRBJ2-2	TRBD2	few	TGCAGTGCTAGAGGGATATCCGGGGGGGGCACCGGGGAGCTGTTTTTT	CSARGISGGGTGELFF
TRBV12-3/TRBV12-4	TRBJ2-1	TRBD2	many	TGTGCCAGCAGTCCCAATTTGGGCGGGGGTGCAGGGAGCCATGAGCAGTTCTTC	CASSPNLGGGAGSHEQFF
TRBV20-1	TRBJ2-5	.	many	TGCAGTGCTAGATCGAGGGCGAGTTTGGAGACCCAGTACTTC	CSARSRASLETQYF
TRBV20-1	TRBJ2-5	.	many	TGCAGTGCTGCGAACGCTGAGCGCAGTCTGTGGGAGACCCAGTACTTC	CSAANAERSLWETQYF
TRBV20-1	TRBJ1-2	TRBD1	.	TGCAGTGCTGGGCACCGGGACAGGGGGCTCTATGGCTACACCTTC	CSAGHRDRGLYGYTF
TRBV5-7	TRBJ2-6	.	many	TGTGCCAGCAGCCCGACTGGACGGCACTCTGGGGCCAACGTCCTGACTTTC	CASSPTGRHSGANVLTF
TRBV12-3/TRBV12-4	TRBJ2-2	.	.	TGTGCCAGCACCCCGGGACCGACGAACACCGGGGAGCTGTTTTTT	CASTPGPTNTGELFF
TRBV5-1	TRBJ2-1	TRBD2	.	TGCGCCAGCAGCTCACCGGGGGGGCGCTACAATGAGCAGTTCTTC	CASSSPGGRYNEQFF
TRBV20-1	TRBJ2-3	.	many	TGCAGTGCGAAGACAGTTACTAGCACAGATACGCAGTATTTT	CSAKTVTSTDTQYF
TRBV20-1	TRBJ2-7	TRBD1	.	TGCAGTGCTAGACGACAGGGAAAATTGAGCTCCTACGAGCAGTACTTC	CSARRQGKLSSYEQYF
TRBV7-9	TRBJ1-5	.	.	TGTGCCAGCAGCTCCCGGGGACTAAGCAATCAGCCCCAGCATTTT	CASSSRGLSNQPQHF
TRBV11-2	TRBJ2-7	.	few	TGTGCCAGCAGCTTAGCAAGGGGAACCTACGAGCAGTACTTC	CASSLARGTYEQYF
TRBV4-3	TRBJ2-1	TRBD2	many	TGCGCCAGCAGCCAAGAGAGAAAACGGGGGGTCAATGAGCAGTTCTTC	CASSQERKRGVNEQFF
TRBV10-3	TRBJ2-3	.	.	TGTGCCATCAATCCCGGGACTGGGGGGACAGATACGCAGTATTTT	CAINPGTGGTDTQYF
TRBV20-1	TRBJ2-3	TRBD2	.	TGCAGTGCCCGGGGACTAGCGTGGGATACGCAGTATTTT	CSARGLAWDTQYF
TRBV10-3	TRBJ2-2	TRBD2	few	TGTGCCATCAGTGCTCTAGCGGGGGCGCCCGGGGAGCTGTTTTTT	CAISALAGAPGELFF